These T cell receptor beta chains were read from a single sample in a study of T cells after posttransplantation cyclophosphamide. Sequenced by immunoSEQ multiplex PCR; TCRdb stores in-frame clones only, minus some. The repertoire shows roughly 34,000 clones, none seen only once; the top ten take about 4.9%. The material sequenced was PBMCs. Receptors originate from a woman in her twenties or thirties in good health and a related stem cell transplant donor. The CDR3 runs from the conserved cysteine through the conserved F or W. Fields, in order: J gene, clone size, V gene, D gene, CDR3 length, CDR3 DNA, CDR3 protein. The D gene is left open where the match is weak. Rows give clone size only sometimes, using once, few, many, or a class for an expanded clone.

J: TRBJ1-3
size: many
V: TRBV18
D: .
length: 17
DNA: TGTGCCAGCTCCCCCGAGAGACCTAGGAGGTCTGGAAACACCATATATTTT
CDR3: CASSPERPRRSGNTIYF

J: TRBJ1-2
size: many
V: TRBV5-4
D: .
length: 12
DNA: TGTGCCAGCAGCTTGGAGGGCTATGGCTACACCTTC
CDR3: CASSLEGYGYTF

J: TRBJ2-3
size: many
V: TRBV7-9
D: TRBD2
length: 15
DNA: TGTGCCAGCAGCTTACGGCGGGGGGGCCTAGATACGCAGTATTTT
CDR3: CASSLRRGGLDTQYF

J: TRBJ1-2
size: many
V: TRBV10-3
D: .
length: 12
DNA: TGTGCCATCAGTGAGTCCGGTCTCGGCTACACCTTC
CDR3: CAISESGLGYTF

J: TRBJ1-2
size: .
V: TRBV12-3/TRBV12-4
D: .
length: 11
DNA: TGTGCCAGCAATCGGGGTTCGGGCTACACCTTC
CDR3: CASNRGSGYTF

J: TRBJ2-2
size: many
V: TRBV10-3
D: TRBD2
length: 15
DNA: TGTGCCATCAGTGAGTCGACGGGGGGAACCGGGGAGCTGTTTTTT
CDR3: CAISESTGGTGELFF

J: TRBJ2-7
size: many
V: TRBV6-8
D: TRBD1
length: 17
DNA: TGTGCCAGCAGTGGGCGAAGACACGGGACAGGGAGGTACGAGCAGTACTTC
CDR3: CASSGRRHGTGRYEQYF

J: TRBJ1-3
size: many
V: TRBV18
D: TRBD1
length: 17
DNA: TGTGCCAGCTCACCACGTCGGCGGACAGGGGGACCGAAGCCCATATATTTT
CDR3: CASSPRRRTGGPKPIYF

J: TRBJ2-3
size: .
V: TRBV5-1
D: .
length: 14
DNA: TGCGCCAGCAGCTTGGGGTTAACTTCGGATACGCAGTATTTT
CDR3: CASSLGLTSDTQYF

J: TRBJ1-5
size: many
V: TRBV6-5
D: .
length: 14
DNA: TGTGCCAGCAGGCAGTTAAGAAACAATCAGCCCCAGCATTTT
CDR3: CASRQLRNNQPQHF

J: TRBJ1-1
size: many
V: TRBV25-1
D: .
length: 14
DNA: TGTGCCAGCAGTGTACAGGGCAGAAGCACTGAAGCTTTCTTT
CDR3: CASSVQGRSTEAFF

J: TRBJ2-7
size: many
V: TRBV5-1
D: TRBD1
length: 13
DNA: TGCGCCAGCGGTCTGGGACAGGGGTTTGAGCAGTACTTC
CDR3: CASGLGQGFEQYF

J: TRBJ1-4
size: many
V: TRBV18
D: .
length: 14
DNA: TGTGCCAGCTCACCACGACAAGAGGGTGAAAAACTGTTTTTT
CDR3: CASSPRQEGEKLFF

J: TRBJ1-4
size: many
V: TRBV18
D: TRBD1
length: 19
DNA: TGTGCCAGCTCACTTTCGACACCACGTCCGACAGGGGTCGGTGAAAAACTGTTTTTT
CDR3: CASSLSTPRPTGVGEKLFF

J: TRBJ2-3
size: many
V: TRBV10-3
D: TRBD2
length: 15
DNA: TGTGCCATCAGTGAACGGCGGGGGGTCACAGATACGCAGTATTTT
CDR3: CAISERRGVTDTQYF

J: TRBJ2-1
size: many
V: TRBV4-3
D: .
length: 15
DNA: TGCGCCAGCAGCCAAGATGCGGGGGCTAGGAATGAGCAGTTCTTC
CDR3: CASSQDAGARNEQFF

J: TRBJ1-2
size: .
V: TRBV5-1
D: .
length: 15
DNA: TGCGCCAGCAGCTTGGCTGAGGCATCTAACTATGGCTACACCTTC
CDR3: CASSLAEASNYGYTF

J: TRBJ2-1
size: many
V: TRBV11-2
D: .
length: 17
DNA: TGTGCCAGCAGCCCCGTCTACAGTACCAAAAGAGGGCATGAGCAGTTCTTC
CDR3: CASSPVYSTKRGHEQFF

J: TRBJ1-4
size: .
V: TRBV5-4
D: TRBD1
length: 15
DNA: TGTGCCAGCAGCTTGTCGACAGGGACTAATGAAAAACTGTTTTTT
CDR3: CASSLSTGTNEKLFF

J: TRBJ2-1
size: many
V: TRBV6-6
D: TRBD2
length: 16
DNA: TGTGCCAGCAGTTACGGGACTAGCGGGGGGTACAATGAGCAGTTCTTC
CDR3: CASSYGTSGGYNEQFF

J: TRBJ2-1
size: many
V: TRBV5-6
D: TRBD1
length: 14
DNA: TGTGCCAGCAGGGACAGGGGATTTAGCAATGAGCAGTTCTTC
CDR3: CASRDRGFSNEQFF

J: TRBJ2-5
size: few
V: TRBV5-8
D: TRBD1
length: 14
DNA: TGTGCCAGCAGCGCCGACAGGGGGCGCGAGACCCAGTACTTC
CDR3: CASSADRGRETQYF

J: TRBJ2-2
size: many
V: TRBV19
D: TRBD1
length: 16
DNA: TGTGCCAGTATCGCCTTTGGGACAGGGAACACCGGGGAGCTGTTTTTT
CDR3: CASIAFGTGNTGELFF

J: TRBJ2-3
size: few
V: TRBV12-3/TRBV12-4
D: .
length: 11
DNA: TGTGCCAGCAGAATGAGGGATACGCAGTATTTT
CDR3: CASRMRDTQYF

J: TRBJ2-3
size: many
V: TRBV27
D: .
length: 13
DNA: TGTGCCAGCAGTCCGCACGGGGTTGATACGCAGTATTTT
CDR3: CASSPHGVDTQYF

J: TRBJ2-3
size: .
V: TRBV30
D: .
length: 17
DNA: TGTGCCTGGAGTGTAAAACGGGGAGTGAGGGGCACAGATACGCAGTATTTT
CDR3: CAWSVKRGVRGTDTQYF

J: TRBJ1-2
size: many
V: TRBV28
D: .
length: 12
DNA: TGTGCCAGCAGTCCCCGGAGGGATGGCTACACCTTC
CDR3: CASSPRRDGYTF

J: TRBJ2-5
size: .
V: TRBV4-2
D: TRBD2
length: 16
DNA: TGTGCCAGCAGCCAAGATGCTAGCGGGGGGGCCGAGACCCAGTACTTC
CDR3: CASSQDASGGAETQYF

J: TRBJ2-3
size: many
V: TRBV27
D: .
length: 15
DNA: TGTGCCACTTCAGGGGGGCTAGTAGGCACAGATACGCAGTATTTT
CDR3: CATSGGLVGTDTQYF

J: TRBJ1-6
size: many
V: TRBV27
D: TRBD1
length: 15
DNA: TGTGCCAGCAGTTTCGGACAGGGTTTCGACTCACCCCTCCACTTT
CDR3: CASSFGQGFDSPLHF

J: TRBJ1-5
size: many
V: TRBV6-6
D: .
length: 16
DNA: TGTGCCAGCAGTTACGACAGAACTACCTTCAATCAGCCCCAGCATTTT
CDR3: CASSYDRTTFNQPQHF

J: TRBJ2-7
size: .
V: TRBV15
D: .
length: 14
DNA: TGTGCCACCAGCAGGGAACAGGGTTCCTACGAGCAGTACTTC
CDR3: CATSREQGSYEQYF

J: TRBJ2-7
size: many
V: TRBV27
D: .
length: 11
DNA: TGTGCCAGCAGCCCATCCTACGAGCAGTACTTC
CDR3: CASSPSYEQYF

J: TRBJ2-7
size: many
V: TRBV19
D: TRBD1
length: 15
DNA: TGTGCCAGTAGTAAACCGGGACAGGGGTCCTACGAGCAGTACTTC
CDR3: CASSKPGQGSYEQYF

J: TRBJ1-4
size: many
V: TRBV7-9
D: .
length: 15
DNA: TGTGCCAGCAGCTTACATAGAACAACTAATGAAAAACTGTTTTTT
CDR3: CASSLHRTTNEKLFF

J: TRBJ1-5
size: many
V: TRBV19
D: .
length: 14
DNA: TGTGCCAGTAGTATAGCTGGCCTCAAGCAGCCCCAGCATTTT
CDR3: CASSIAGLKQPQHF

J: TRBJ2-7
size: many
V: TRBV5-6
D: .
length: 13
DNA: TGTGCCAGCAGCCGAACAGGGTTCAACGAGCAGTACTTC
CDR3: CASSRTGFNEQYF

J: TRBJ2-7
size: many
V: TRBV28
D: .
length: 11
DNA: TGTGCCAGCAGTTTACTCGACGAGCAGTACTTC
CDR3: CASSLLDEQYF

J: TRBJ2-7
size: many
V: TRBV4-3
D: .
length: 13
DNA: TGCGCCAGCAGCCAATTCACAGGTTACGAGCAGTACTTC
CDR3: CASSQFTGYEQYF

J: TRBJ1-1
size: many
V: TRBV7-9
D: .
length: 13
DNA: TGTGCCAGCAGCAAAACAGGAAATCCCGAAGCTTTCTTT
CDR3: CASSKTGNPEAFF

J: TRBJ1-3
size: few
V: TRBV29-1
D: .
length: 15
DNA: TGCAGCGTCGCGGGTATTCGGAGCTCTGGAAACACCATATATTTT
CDR3: CSVAGIRSSGNTIYF

J: TRBJ1-1
size: many
V: TRBV19
D: .
length: 15
DNA: TGTGCCAGTAGTATAGAGGCACAGGGTTACACTGAAGCTTTCTTT
CDR3: CASSIEAQGYTEAFF

J: TRBJ2-1
size: many
V: TRBV12-3/TRBV12-4
D: TRBD2
length: 15
DNA: TGTGCCAGCAGCTGGGCAGCGGGGGGAGGCAATGAGCAGTTCTTC
CDR3: CASSWAAGGGNEQFF